This is a list of T cell receptor beta chains from one sample in a study of T cells after yellow fever vaccination. A single record per CDR3 protein comes from TCRdb applying MiXCR to the 5' RACE reads. The table records 400,000 or so distinct CDR3 sequences, approximately 19% of them present only once. The material was PBMCs, obtained before the yellow fever booster vaccination. All receptors derive from a man aged 18-30 years who received the YFV17D yellow fever vaccine. The CDR3 runs from the conserved cysteine through the conserved F or W. Only some rows state a clone size, as once, few, many or a class for expanded clones.

clone size: .
V gene: TRBV29-1
J gene: TRBJ1-1
CDR3 protein: CSVAPLTVLESEAFF

clone size: .
V gene: TRBV6-5
J gene: TRBJ2-7
CDR3 protein: CASSYSIEHHHF

clone size: .
V gene: TRBV18
J gene: TRBJ1-1
CDR3 protein: CASSPHPPDNTEAFF

clone size: few
V gene: TRBV20-1
J gene: TRBJ1-1
CDR3 protein: CSAIGTENTEAFF

clone size: few
V gene: TRBV20-1
J gene: TRBJ2-3
CDR3 protein: CSASPRAGRRYDTQYF

clone size: few
V gene: TRBV7-8
J gene: TRBJ1-1
CDR3 protein: CASSLNPTWWENTEAFF

clone size: few
V gene: TRBV11-2
J gene: TRBJ2-1
CDR3 protein: CASSLGGRGPSLYYNEQFF

clone size: .
V gene: TRBV30
J gene: TRBJ1-6
CDR3 protein: CAWSVSRQGGYSPLHF

clone size: few
V gene: TRBV13
J gene: TRBJ2-3
CDR3 protein: CASSLESSTDTQYF

clone size: .
V gene: TRBV4-3
J gene: TRBJ2-2
CDR3 protein: CASSQDFGVTGWSGELFF

clone size: .
V gene: TRBV20-1
J gene: TRBJ1-3
CDR3 protein: CSARSTEQFSGNTIYF

clone size: many
V gene: TRBV5-6
J gene: TRBJ2-7
CDR3 protein: CASSRDRGSYEQYF

clone size: .
V gene: TRBV6-5
J gene: TRBJ1-2
CDR3 protein: CASRDWGTGTNYGYTF

clone size: few
V gene: TRBV12-3/TRBV12-4
J gene: TRBJ1-1
CDR3 protein: CASRVSLGTEAFF

clone size: .
V gene: TRBV5-1
J gene: TRBJ2-1
CDR3 protein: CASSSAQSSYNEQFF

clone size: few
V gene: TRBV7-2
J gene: TRBJ2-1
CDR3 protein: CASSLVTSRTYNEQFF

clone size: few
V gene: TRBV20-1
J gene: TRBJ1-4
CDR3 protein: CSARDLRLNEKLFF

clone size: .
V gene: TRBV6-2/TRBV6-3
J gene: TRBJ2-3
CDR3 protein: CASSLANTQYF

clone size: .
V gene: TRBV6-6
J gene: TRBJ1-5
CDR3 protein: CASSYSQGDQPQHF

clone size: few
V gene: TRBV11-3
J gene: TRBJ2-3
CDR3 protein: CASSLGTGPSTDTQYF

clone size: few
V gene: TRBV15
J gene: TRBJ2-5
CDR3 protein: CATSREAQEGETQYF

clone size: few
V gene: TRBV5-1
J gene: TRBJ1-3
CDR3 protein: CASSLGSVPGNTIYF

clone size: few
V gene: TRBV7-2
J gene: TRBJ1-2
CDR3 protein: CASSPPRTGTNYGYTF

clone size: few
V gene: TRBV11-2
J gene: TRBJ2-7
CDR3 protein: CASSFDRAYEQYF

clone size: few
V gene: TRBV4-3
J gene: TRBJ1-4
CDR3 protein: CASSQGLPPGEKLFF

clone size: .
V gene: TRBV6-1
J gene: TRBJ2-6
CDR3 protein: CASSVLRGANVLTF

clone size: .
V gene: TRBV6-1
J gene: TRBJ1-5
CDR3 protein: CASRREYNQPQHF

clone size: .
V gene: TRBV2
J gene: TRBJ2-2
CDR3 protein: CASSDHTGELFF

clone size: many
V gene: TRBV24-1
J gene: TRBJ2-2
CDR3 protein: CATSGETSTGELFF

clone size: many
V gene: TRBV4-2
J gene: TRBJ2-3
CDR3 protein: CASSQNAGSSTDTQYF

clone size: .
V gene: TRBV30
J gene: TRBJ1-2
CDR3 protein: CAWRGGGRTYGYTF

clone size: .
V gene: TRBV7-9
J gene: TRBJ2-5
CDR3 protein: CASSPGQNKETQYF

clone size: few
V gene: TRBV5-1
J gene: TRBJ2-5
CDR3 protein: CASSYPQGGETQYF

clone size: few
V gene: TRBV10-3
J gene: TRBJ1-1
CDR3 protein: CAISVGTGSTEAFF

clone size: few
V gene: TRBV10-3
J gene: TRBJ2-5
CDR3 protein: CAISGGGRETQYF

clone size: many
V gene: TRBV5-1
J gene: TRBJ2-1
CDR3 protein: CASSITGYNEQFF

clone size: many
V gene: TRBV7-9
J gene: TRBJ1-2
CDR3 protein: CASRPTTGGGSGYTF

clone size: many
V gene: TRBV5-5
J gene: TRBJ2-1
CDR3 protein: CASSLAGYEQFF

clone size: .
V gene: TRBV20-1
J gene: TRBJ1-5
CDR3 protein: CSALDEPQHF

clone size: few
V gene: TRBV6-6
J gene: TRBJ2-7
CDR3 protein: CASTTGTGFFEQYF

clone size: .
V gene: TRBV7-2
J gene: TRBJ1-6
CDR3 protein: CASSPWAGDNSPLHF

clone size: .
V gene: TRBV30
J gene: TRBJ2-3
CDR3 protein: CAWSEGLYTQYF

clone size: .
V gene: TRBV6-5
J gene: TRBJ2-7
CDR3 protein: CASSYPGQGRKQYF

clone size: few
V gene: TRBV7-8
J gene: TRBJ1-1
CDR3 protein: CASSVDAGGAEAFF

clone size: .
V gene: TRBV12-3/TRBV12-4
J gene: TRBJ2-1
CDR3 protein: CASSLVGTSGLRQFF

clone size: .
V gene: TRBV6-2/TRBV6-3
J gene: TRBJ2-5
CDR3 protein: CASSVQGPAETQYF

clone size: .
V gene: TRBV7-9
J gene: TRBJ2-1
CDR3 protein: CASSPERLDEQFF

clone size: few
V gene: TRBV4-3
J gene: TRBJ2-3
CDR3 protein: CASSRGPVTDTQYF

clone size: few
V gene: TRBV23-1
J gene: TRBJ1-5
CDR3 protein: CASSQSSGCYTLRHNQPQHF

clone size: many
V gene: TRBV7-7
J gene: TRBJ1-1
CDR3 protein: CASSPDSNTEAFF

clone size: .
V gene: TRBV7-3
J gene: TRBJ2-5
CDR3 protein: CASSLNSRPGGTQYF

clone size: .
V gene: TRBV11-2
J gene: TRBJ1-2
CDR3 protein: CASSFDYRDRAPVYGYTF

clone size: few
V gene: TRBV7-2
J gene: TRBJ1-2
CDR3 protein: CASSLMGQGAVDGYTF

clone size: .
V gene: TRBV30
J gene: TRBJ2-1
CDR3 protein: CAWVATRYNEQFF

clone size: .
V gene: TRBV12-3/TRBV12-4
J gene: TRBJ1-1
CDR3 protein: CASRSRVSEAFF